The source of this T cell receptor (beta chain) is a study of cytomegalovirus exposure and HLA in healthy donors. CDR1 and CDR2 from the germline V gene are LGHNA and YNFKEQ. The CDR3 runs to 19 residues. V gave up 0 bases and J gave up 1 base, with 22 bases separating them. PCR primers comprised 60 Vbeta and 13 Jbeta primers. Libraries were prepared by immunoSEQ multiplex PCR; TCRdb keeps only in-frame clonotypes and omits some of them. The sample table includes roughly 75,000 clones. The genes are TRBV4-2 and TRBJ2-7; D not certain. The source is a man aged 40-49 years in good health and CMV-seronegative. Sequencing was done on a sample of PBMCs. The CDR3 sequence is CASSQEPYRVTAESYEQYF. DNA for the CDR3: TGTGCCAGCAGCCAAGAACCATACCGTGTGACCGCGGAGTCCTACGAGCAGTACTTC.